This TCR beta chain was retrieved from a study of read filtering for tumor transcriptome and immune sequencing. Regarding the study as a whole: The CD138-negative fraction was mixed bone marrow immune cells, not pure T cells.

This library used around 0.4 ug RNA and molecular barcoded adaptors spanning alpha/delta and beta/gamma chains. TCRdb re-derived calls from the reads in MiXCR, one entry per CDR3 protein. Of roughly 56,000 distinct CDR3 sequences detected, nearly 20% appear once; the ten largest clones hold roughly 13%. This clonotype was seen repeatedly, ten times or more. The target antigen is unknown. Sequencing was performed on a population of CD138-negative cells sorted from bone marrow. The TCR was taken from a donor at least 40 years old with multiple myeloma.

The CDR3 loop is CASSVVLAGPNEQFF. CDR3 sequence (DNA): TGTGCCAGCAGCGTAGTACTAGCGGGACCCAATGAGCAGTTCTTC. The chain couples TRBV9 to TRBJ2-1; 10 nucleotides agree with TRBD2. V shed 0 bases and J 6 bases; nucleotides not matched to a gene: 3. The CDR3 is 15 residues long. The V gene's germline CDR1 is SGDLS and CDR2 YYNGEE.